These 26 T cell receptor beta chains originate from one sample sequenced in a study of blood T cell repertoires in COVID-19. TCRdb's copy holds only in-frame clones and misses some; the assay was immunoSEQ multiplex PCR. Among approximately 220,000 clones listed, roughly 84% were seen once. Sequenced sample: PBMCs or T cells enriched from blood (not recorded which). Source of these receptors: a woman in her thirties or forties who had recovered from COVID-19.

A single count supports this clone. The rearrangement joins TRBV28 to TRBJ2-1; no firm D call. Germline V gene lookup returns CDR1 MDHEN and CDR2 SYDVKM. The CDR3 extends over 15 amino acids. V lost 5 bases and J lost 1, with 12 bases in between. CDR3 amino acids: CASSPPGGSYNEQFF. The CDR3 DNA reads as TGTGCCAGCAGTCCCCCGGGTGGATCCTACAATGAGCAGTTCTTC.

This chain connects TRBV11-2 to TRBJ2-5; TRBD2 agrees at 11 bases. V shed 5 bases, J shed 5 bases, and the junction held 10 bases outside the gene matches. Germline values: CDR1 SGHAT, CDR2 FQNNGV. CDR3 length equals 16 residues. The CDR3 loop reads CASSVTTSGKGETQYF. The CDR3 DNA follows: TGTGCCAGCAGCGTCACGACTAGCGGGAAGGGTGAGACCCAGTACTTC.

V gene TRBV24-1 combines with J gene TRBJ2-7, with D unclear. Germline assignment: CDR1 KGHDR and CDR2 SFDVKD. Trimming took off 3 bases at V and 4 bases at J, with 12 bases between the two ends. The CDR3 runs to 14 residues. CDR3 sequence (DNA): TGTGCCACCAGTGATCTCCGTCGGTGTTACGAGCAGTACGTC. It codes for CATSDLRRCYEQYV.

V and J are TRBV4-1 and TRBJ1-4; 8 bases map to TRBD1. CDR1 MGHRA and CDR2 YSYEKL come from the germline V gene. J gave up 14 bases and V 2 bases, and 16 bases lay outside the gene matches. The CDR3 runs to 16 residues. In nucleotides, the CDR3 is TGCGCCAGCAGCCAATTATCGGACAGGGCCAGAGAGGGGCTGTTTTTT. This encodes CASSQLSDRAREGLFF.

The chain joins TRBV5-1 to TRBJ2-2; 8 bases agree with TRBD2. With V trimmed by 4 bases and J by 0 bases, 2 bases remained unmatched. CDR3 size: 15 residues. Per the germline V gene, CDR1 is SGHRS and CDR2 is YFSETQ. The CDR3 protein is CASSGLASNTGELFF. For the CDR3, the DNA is TGCGCCAGCAGCGGACTAGCCTCGAACACCGGGGAGCTGTTTTTT.

The CDR3 DNA sequence: TGTGCCAGCAGCTTAGCATGGGACAGGGGTCTACGCTACACCTTC. Translation: CASSLAWDRGLRYTF. J is TRBJ1-2 and V is TRBV7-9; 10 positions agree with TRBD1. Germline V gene data show CDR1 as SEHNR and CDR2 as FQNEAQ (reference sequence). V lost 0 bases, J lost 9 bases, and 7 bases stayed unmatched. The CDR3 is 15 residues long.

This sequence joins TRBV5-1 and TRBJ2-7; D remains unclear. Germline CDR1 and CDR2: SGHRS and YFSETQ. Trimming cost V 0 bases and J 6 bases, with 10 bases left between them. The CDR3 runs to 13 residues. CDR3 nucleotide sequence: TGCGCCAGCAGCTTGGGGCCGCCCTCCGAGCAGTACTTC. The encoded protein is CASSLGPPSEQYF. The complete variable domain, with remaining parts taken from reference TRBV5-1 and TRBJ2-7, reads KAGVTQTPRYLIKTRGQQVTLSCSPISGHRSVSWYQQTPGQGLQFLFEYFSETQRNKGNFPGRFSGRQFSNSRSEMNVSTLELGDSALYLCASSLGPPSEQYFGPGTRLTVT.

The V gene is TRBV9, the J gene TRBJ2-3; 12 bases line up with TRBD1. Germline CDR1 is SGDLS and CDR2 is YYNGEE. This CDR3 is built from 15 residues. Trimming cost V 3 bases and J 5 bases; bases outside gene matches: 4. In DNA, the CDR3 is TGTGCCAGCAGCGCGGGACAGGGGGCGATAGATACGCAGTATTTT. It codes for CASSAGQGAIDTQYF.

The CDR3 here is CASSFRGGARTDTQYF. CDR3 in DNA: TGTGCCAGTAGTTTCCGAGGGGGGGCAAGAACAGATACGCAGTATTTT. This chain joins TRBV19 and TRBJ2-3, with D possibly matching TRBD2 (7 bases). V lost 5 bases and J lost 3, with 18 bases in between. CDR3 size: 16 residues. CDR1 and CDR2 (germline): LNHDA, SQIVND (reference sequence).

The chain's CDR3 is CASTGGFADTQYF. The DNA for the CDR3 is TGTGCCAGCACTGGGGGCTTCGCAGATACGCAGTATTTT. This sequence joins TRBV28 and TRBJ2-3; possible D gene TRBD1, 6 bases. Trimming shortened V by 7 bases and J by 4 bases, and 12 bases separated the two germline ends. Germline V gives CDR1 MDHEN, CDR2 SYDVKM. The CDR3 contains 13 residues.

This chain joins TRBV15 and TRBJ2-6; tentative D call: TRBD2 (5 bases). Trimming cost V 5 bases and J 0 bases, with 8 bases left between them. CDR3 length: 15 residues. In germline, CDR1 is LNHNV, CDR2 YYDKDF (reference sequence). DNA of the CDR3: TGTGCCACCAGCGTAGGAGGCTCTGGGGCCAACGTCCTGACTTTC. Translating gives CATSVGGSGANVLTF.

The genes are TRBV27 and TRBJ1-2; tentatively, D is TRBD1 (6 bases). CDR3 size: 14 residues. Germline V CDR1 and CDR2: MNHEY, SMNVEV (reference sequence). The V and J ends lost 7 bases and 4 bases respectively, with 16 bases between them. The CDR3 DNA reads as TGTGCCAGCACCCCGGACAGCCGGCTCTATGGCTACACCTTC. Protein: CASTPDSRLYGYTF.

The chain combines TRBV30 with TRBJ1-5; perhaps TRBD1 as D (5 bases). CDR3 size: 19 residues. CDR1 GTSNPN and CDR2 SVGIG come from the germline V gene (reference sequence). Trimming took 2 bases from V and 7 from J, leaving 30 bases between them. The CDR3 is CAWSPHYAGKFFLGQPQHF. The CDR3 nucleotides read TGTGCCTGGAGTCCCCACTACGCAGGGAAATTCTTTCTGGGGCAGCCCCAGCATTTT.

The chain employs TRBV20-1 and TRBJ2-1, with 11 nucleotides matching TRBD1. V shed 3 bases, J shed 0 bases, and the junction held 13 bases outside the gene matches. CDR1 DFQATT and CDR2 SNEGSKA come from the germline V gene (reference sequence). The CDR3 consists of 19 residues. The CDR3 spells CSASFGQGAIRSSYNEQFF. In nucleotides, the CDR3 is TGCAGTGCTAGTTTCGGACAGGGGGCGATTAGGAGCTCCTACAATGAGCAGTTCTTC.

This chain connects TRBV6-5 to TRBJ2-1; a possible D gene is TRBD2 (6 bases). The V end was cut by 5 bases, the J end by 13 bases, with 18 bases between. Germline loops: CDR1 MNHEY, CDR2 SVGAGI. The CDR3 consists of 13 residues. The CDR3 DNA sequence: TGTGCCAGCAGTCCTAGCGTGACCTCCTCCCAGTTCTTC. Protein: CASSPSVTSSQFF.

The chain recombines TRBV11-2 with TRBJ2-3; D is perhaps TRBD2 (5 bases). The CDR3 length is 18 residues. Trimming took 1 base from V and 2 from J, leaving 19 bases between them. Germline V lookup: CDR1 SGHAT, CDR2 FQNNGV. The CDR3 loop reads CASSLAPPSGRNTDTQYF. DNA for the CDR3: TGTGCCAGCAGCTTAGCACCCCCCAGCGGAAGAAACACAGATACGCAGTATTTT.

The CDR3 protein is CASSPPATNEKLFF. For the CDR3, the DNA is TGCGCCAGCAGCCCCCCGGCAACTAATGAAAAACTGTTTTTT. V gene TRBV4-1 combines with J gene TRBJ1-4; D gene uncertain. The CDR3 consists of 14 residues. Trimming took 4 bases from V and 0 from J, leaving 6 bases between them. The germline gives CDR1 MGHRA, CDR2 YSYEKL.

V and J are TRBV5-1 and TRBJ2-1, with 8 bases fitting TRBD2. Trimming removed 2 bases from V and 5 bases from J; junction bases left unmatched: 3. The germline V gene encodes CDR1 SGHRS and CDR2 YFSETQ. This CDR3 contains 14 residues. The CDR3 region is CASSLTSGNNEQFF. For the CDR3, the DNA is TGCGCCAGCAGCTTAACTAGCGGAAACAATGAGCAGTTCTTC.

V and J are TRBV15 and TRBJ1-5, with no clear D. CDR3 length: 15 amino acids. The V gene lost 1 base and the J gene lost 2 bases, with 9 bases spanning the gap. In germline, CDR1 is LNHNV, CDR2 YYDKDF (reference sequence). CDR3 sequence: CATSRGYGGNQPQHF. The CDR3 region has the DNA TGTGCCACCAGCAGAGGATATGGAGGCAATCAGCCCCAGCATTTT.

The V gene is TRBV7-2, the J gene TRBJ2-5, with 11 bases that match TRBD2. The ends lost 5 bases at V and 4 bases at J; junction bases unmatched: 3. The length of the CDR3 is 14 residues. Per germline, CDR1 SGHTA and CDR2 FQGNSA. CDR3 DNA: TGTGCCAGCAGCCCCGGACTAGCGGGAGAGACCCAGTACTTC. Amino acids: CASSPGLAGETQYF.

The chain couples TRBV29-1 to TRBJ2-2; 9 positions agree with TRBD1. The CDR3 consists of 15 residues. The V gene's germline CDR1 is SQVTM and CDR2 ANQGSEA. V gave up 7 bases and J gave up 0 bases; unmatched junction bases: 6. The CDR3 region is CSARDRESNTGELFF. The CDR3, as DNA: TGCAGCGCCAGGGACAGGGAATCGAACACCGGGGAGCTGTTTTTT.

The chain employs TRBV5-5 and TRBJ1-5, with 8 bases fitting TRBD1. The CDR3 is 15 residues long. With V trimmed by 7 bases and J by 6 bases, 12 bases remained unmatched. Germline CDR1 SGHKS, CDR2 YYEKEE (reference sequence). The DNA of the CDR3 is TGTGCCAGCGGCCGGACGCAGGGGGCGGCTCAGCCCCAGCATTTT. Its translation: CASGRTQGAAQPQHF.

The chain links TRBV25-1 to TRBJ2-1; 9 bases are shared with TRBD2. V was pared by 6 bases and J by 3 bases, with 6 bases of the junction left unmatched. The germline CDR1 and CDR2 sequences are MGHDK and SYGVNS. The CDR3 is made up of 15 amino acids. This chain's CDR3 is CASRRASGIYNEQFF. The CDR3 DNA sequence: TGTGCCAGCAGGAGGGCTAGCGGGATCTACAATGAGCAGTTCTTC.

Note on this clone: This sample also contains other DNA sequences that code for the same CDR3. The DNA for the CDR3 is TGCGCCAGCAGCTTGGGGCTAGCGGTCTCCACAGATACGCAGTATTTT. This sequence encodes CASSLGLAVSTDTQYF. The V gene is TRBV5-1, the J gene TRBJ2-3, with 7 bases lining up with TRBD2. Germline V CDR1 and CDR2: SGHRS, YFSETQ. With V trimmed by 0 bases and J by 2 bases, 6 bases remained unmatched. The CDR3 length is 16 residues.

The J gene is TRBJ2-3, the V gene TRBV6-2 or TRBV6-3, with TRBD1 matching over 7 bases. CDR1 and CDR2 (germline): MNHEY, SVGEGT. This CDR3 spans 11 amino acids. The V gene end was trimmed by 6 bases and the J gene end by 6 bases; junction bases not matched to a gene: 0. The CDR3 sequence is CASSRGDTQYF. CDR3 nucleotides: TGTGCCAGCAGCAGGGGGGATACGCAGTATTTT.

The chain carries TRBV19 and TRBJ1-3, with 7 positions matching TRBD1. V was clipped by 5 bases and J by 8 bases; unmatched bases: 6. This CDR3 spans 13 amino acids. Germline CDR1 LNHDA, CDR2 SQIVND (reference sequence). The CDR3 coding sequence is TGTGCCAGTAGTCCGGACAGGCTTGACACCATATATTTT. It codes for CASSPDRLDTIYF.